This TCR beta chain was identified during a study of metastatic and nonmetastatic thyroid tumors. The table lists this clone with many counts. The V gene lost 5 bases and the J gene lost 7 bases, with 15 bases spanning the gap. The CDR3 is 14 residues long. The authors' processing: A classifier of distant metastasis in papillary thyroid cancer was built from CDR3 differences (across clinicopathological groups). TCRdb ran MiXCR on the PCR reads. These V and J calls originate from TCRdb's pipeline instead of the authors' own analysis. This table has 25,000 to 35,000 clones, roughly 25% appearing once. All patients were untreated before thyroid surgery.

The sample consisted of blood. The chain uses TRBV6-7 and TRBJ1-5, with D perhaps TRBD1 (5 bases). TRBV6-7 is sorted into the ORF group, with uncertain function. The receptor comes from a female donor with papillary thyroid cancer or a benign thyroid nodule (not recorded which). Some clones in this sample may be carry-over from other donors' samples. The CDR3 is CASSPRGCRQPQHF. As DNA, the CDR3 is TGTGCCAGCAGTCCACGGGGGTGTCGGCAGCCCCAGCATTTT.